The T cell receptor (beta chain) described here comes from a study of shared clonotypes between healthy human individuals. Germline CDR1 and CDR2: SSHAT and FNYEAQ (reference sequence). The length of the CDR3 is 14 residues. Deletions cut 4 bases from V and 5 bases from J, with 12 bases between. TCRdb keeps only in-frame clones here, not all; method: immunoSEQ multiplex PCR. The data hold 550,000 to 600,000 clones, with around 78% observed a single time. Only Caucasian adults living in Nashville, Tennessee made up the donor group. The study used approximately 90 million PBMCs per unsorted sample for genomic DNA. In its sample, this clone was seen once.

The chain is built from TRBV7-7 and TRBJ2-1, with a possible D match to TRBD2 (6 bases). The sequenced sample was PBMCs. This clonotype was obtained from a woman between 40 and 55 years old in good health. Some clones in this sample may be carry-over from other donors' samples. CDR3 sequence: CASSSGTGDNEQFF. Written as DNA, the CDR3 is TGTGCCAGCAGCTCCGGGACTGGAGACAATGAGCAGTTCTTC.